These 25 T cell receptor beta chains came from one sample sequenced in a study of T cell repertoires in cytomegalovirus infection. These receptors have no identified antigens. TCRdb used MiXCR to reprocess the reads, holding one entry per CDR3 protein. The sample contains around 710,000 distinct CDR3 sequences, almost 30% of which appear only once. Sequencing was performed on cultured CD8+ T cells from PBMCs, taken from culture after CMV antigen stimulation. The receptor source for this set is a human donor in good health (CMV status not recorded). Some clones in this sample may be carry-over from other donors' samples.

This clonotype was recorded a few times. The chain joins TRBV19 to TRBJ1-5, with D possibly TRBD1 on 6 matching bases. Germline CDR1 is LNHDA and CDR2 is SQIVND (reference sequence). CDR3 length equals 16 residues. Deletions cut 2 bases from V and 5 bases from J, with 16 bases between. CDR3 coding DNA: TGTGCCAGTAGTATATGGTTAGGGACACAGGATCAGCCCCAGCATTTT. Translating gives CASSIWLGTQDQPQHF. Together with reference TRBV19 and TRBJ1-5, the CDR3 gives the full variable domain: DGGITQSPKYLFRKEGQNVTLSCEQNLNHDAMYWYRQDPGQGLRLIYYSQIVNDFQKGDIAEGYSVSREKKESFPLTVTSAQKNPTAFYLCASSIWLGTQDQPQHFGDGTRLSIL.

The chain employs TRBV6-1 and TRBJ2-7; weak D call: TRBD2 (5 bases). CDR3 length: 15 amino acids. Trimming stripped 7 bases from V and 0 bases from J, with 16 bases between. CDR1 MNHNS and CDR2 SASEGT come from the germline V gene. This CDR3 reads CASTERTVSSYEQYF. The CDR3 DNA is TGTGCCAGCACCGAGCGGACGGTGAGCTCCTACGAGCAGTACTTC.

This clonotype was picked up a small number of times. The CDR3 DNA is TGTGCCAGCAGCTTAGCCAGGACTAGCGGGGGGGCAGCAGATACGCAGTATTTT. It encodes CASSLARTSGGAADTQYF. The chain employs TRBV11-2 and TRBJ2-3; 15 bases agree with TRBD2. The CDR3 totals 18 residues. J lost 4 bases, V lost 1 base, and 6 bases had no gene match. CDR1 and CDR2 from the germline V gene are SGHAT and FQNNGV.

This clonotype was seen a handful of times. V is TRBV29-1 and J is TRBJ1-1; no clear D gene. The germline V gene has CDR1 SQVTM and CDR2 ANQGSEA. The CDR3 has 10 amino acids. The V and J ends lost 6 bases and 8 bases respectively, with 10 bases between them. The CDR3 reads CSVGRHEAFF. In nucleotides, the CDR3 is TGCAGCGTGGGAAGACACGAAGCTTTCTTT.

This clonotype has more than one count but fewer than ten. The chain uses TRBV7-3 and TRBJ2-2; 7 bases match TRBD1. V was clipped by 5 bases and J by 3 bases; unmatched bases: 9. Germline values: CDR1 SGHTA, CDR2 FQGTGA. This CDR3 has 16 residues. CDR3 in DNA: TGTGCCAGCAGCCCTCCAGGGGGAGTGTACACCGGGGAGCTGTTTTTT. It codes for CASSPPGGVYTGELFF. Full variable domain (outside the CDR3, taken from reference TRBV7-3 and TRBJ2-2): GAGVSQTPSNKVTEKGKYVELRCDPISGHTALYWYRQSLGQGPEFLIYFQGTGAADDSGLPNDRFFAVRPEGSVSTLKIQRTERGDSAVYLCASSPPGGVYTGELFFGEGSRLTVL.

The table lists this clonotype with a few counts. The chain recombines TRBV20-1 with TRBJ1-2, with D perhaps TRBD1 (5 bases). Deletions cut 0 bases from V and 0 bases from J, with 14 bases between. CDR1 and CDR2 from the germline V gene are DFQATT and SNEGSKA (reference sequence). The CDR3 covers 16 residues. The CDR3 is CSARDRTRQPNYGYTF. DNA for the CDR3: TGCAGTGCTAGAGATAGAACGAGACAGCCTAACTATGGCTACACCTTC.

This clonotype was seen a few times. CDR3 DNA: TGTGCCAGCAGCAGAGGAGACGTCAGATACACTGAAGCTTTCTTT. Protein sequence: CASSRGDVRYTEAFF. V is TRBV11-1 and J is TRBJ1-1; D call uncertain. V dropped 5 bases and J dropped 3 bases, with 16 bases sitting between them. The germline V gene has CDR1 SGHAT and CDR2 FQDESV (reference sequence). CDR3 length: 15 amino acids.

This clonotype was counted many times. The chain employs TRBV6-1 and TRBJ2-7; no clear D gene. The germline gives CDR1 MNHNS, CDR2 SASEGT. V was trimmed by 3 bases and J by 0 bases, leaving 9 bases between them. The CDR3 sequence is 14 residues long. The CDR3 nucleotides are TGTGCCAGCAGTGAGGGATTCAGCTCCTACGAGCAGTACTTC. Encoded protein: CASSEGFSSYEQYF.

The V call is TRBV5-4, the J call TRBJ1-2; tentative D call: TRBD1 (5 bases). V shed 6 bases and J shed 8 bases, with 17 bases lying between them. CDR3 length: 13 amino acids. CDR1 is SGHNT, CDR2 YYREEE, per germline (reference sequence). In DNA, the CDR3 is TGTGCCAGCAAGGGGACGGAGACGTTGGGCTACACCTTC. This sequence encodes CASKGTETLGYTF.

The CDR3: CASSADSAGAAKNIQYF. The CDR3 region has the DNA TGTGCCAGCAGCGCCGATTCAGCGGGGGCGGCCAAAAACATTCAGTACTTC. The gene calls are TRBV9 and TRBJ2-4, with TRBD2 matching over 8 bases. V trimming: 3 bases; J trimming: 1 base; junction bases outside the gene matches: 9. The CDR3 covers 17 residues. The V gene's germline CDR1 is SGDLS and CDR2 YYNGEE.

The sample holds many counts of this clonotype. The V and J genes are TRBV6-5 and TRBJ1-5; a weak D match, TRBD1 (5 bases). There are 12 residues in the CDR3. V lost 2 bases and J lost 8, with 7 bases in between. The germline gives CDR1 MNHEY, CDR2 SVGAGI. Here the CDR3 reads CASSYPGEPQHF. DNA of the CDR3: TGTGCCAGCAGTTACCCGGGGGAGCCCCAGCATTTT.

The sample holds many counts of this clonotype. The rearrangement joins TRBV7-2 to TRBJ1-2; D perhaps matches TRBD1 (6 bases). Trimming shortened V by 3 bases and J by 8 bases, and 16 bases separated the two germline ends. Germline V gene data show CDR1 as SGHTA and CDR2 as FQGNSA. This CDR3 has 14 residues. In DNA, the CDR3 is TGTGCCAGCAGCTTCTTGGGGGGCGCGAGAGGCTACACCTTC. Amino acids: CASSFLGGARGYTF.

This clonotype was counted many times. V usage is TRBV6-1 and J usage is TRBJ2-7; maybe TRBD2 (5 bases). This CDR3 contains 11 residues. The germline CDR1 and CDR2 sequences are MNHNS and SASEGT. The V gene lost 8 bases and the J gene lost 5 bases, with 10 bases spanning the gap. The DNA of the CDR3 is TGTGCCAGCGCCTACGGGGACGAGCAGTACTTC. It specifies CASAYGDEQYF.

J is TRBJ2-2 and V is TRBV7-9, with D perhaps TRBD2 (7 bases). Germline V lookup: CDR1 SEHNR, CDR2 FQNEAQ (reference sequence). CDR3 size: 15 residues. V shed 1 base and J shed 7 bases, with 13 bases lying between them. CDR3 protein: CASSLDRGAYGELFF. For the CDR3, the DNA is TGTGCCAGCAGCTTAGATCGGGGGGCCTACGGGGAGCTGTTTTTT.

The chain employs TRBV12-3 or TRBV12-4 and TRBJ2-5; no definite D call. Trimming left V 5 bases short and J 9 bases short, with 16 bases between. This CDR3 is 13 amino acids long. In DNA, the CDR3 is TGTGCCAGCAGTGGATTTCACGGGCTGGCCCAGTACTTC. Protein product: CASSGFHGLAQYF.

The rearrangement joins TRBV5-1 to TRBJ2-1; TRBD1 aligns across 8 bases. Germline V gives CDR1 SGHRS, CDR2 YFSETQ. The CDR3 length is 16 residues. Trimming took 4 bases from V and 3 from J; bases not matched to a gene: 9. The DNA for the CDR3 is TGCGCCAGCAGCGGAACCGGGACAGGATTCTACAATGAGCAGTTCTTC. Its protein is CASSGTGTGFYNEQFF.

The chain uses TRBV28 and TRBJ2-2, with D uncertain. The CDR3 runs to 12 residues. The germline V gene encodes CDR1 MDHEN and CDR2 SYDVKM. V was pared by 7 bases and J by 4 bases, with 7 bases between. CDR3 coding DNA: TGTGCCAGCACCTCCAGCACCGGGGAGCTGTTTTTT. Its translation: CASTSSTGELFF.

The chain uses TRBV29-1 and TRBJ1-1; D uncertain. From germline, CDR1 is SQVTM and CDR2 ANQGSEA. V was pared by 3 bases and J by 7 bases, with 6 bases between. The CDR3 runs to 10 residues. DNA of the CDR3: TGCAGCGTTGAGAGTAATGAAGCTTTCTTT. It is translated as CSVESNEAFF.

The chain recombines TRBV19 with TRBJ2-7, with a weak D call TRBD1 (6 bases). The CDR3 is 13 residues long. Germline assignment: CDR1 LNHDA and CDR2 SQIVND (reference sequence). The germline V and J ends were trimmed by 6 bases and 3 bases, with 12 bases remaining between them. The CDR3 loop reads CASSPGAYYEQYF. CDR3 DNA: TGTGCCAGTAGCCCAGGGGCCTACTACGAGCAGTACTTC.

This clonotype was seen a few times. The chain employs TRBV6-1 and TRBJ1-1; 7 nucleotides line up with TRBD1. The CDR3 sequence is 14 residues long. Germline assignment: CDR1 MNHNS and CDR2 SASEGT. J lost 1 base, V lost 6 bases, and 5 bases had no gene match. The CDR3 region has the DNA TGTGCCAGCAGCCGGGACAGCTCGAACACTGAAGCTTTCTTT. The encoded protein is CASSRDSSNTEAFF.

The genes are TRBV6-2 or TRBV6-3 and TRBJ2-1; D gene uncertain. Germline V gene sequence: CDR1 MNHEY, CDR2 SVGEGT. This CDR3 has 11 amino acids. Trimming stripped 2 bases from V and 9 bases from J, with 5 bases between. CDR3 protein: CASSYNGEQFF. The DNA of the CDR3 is TGTGCCAGCAGTTACAACGGTGAGCAGTTCTTC.

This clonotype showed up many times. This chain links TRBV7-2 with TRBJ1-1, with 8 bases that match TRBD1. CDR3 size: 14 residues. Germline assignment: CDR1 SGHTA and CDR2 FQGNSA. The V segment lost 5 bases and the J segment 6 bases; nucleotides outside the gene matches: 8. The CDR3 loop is CASSPDRGQAEAFF. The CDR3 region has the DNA TGTGCCAGCAGCCCTGACAGGGGTCAGGCTGAAGCTTTCTTT.

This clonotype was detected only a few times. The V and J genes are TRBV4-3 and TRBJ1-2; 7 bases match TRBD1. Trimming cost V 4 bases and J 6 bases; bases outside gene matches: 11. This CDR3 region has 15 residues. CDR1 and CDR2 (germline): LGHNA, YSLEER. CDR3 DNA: TGCGCCAGCAGCCCTACGGACAGGCCGATTAATGGCTACACCTTC. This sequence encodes CASSPTDRPINGYTF.

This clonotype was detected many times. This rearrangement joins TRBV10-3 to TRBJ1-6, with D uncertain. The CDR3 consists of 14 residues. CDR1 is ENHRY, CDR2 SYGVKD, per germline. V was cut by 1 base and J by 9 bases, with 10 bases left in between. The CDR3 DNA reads TGTGCCATCAGTGAGTTGGACGACCGTTCACCCCTCCACTTT. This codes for CAISELDDRSPLHF.

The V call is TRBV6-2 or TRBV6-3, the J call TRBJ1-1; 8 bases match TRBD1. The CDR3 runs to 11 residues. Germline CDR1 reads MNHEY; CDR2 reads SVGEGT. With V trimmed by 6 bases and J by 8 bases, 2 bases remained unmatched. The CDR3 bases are TGTGCCAGCAGAGGGGACAGGGAAGCTTTCTTT. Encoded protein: CASRGDREAFF.